These 15 T cell receptor beta chains were all obtained from the same sample, sequenced in a study of blood T cell repertoires in COVID-19. The repertoire was sequenced with immunoSEQ multiplex PCR; TCRdb's copy has only in-frame clones and lacks some. The sample holds roughly 250,000 clones, around 87% seen once. Sequencing input: PBMCs or T cells enriched from blood (not recorded which). All receptors come from a woman in her twenties or thirties with acute COVID-19.

V and J are TRBV5-1 and TRBJ2-2; D gene ambiguous. The ends were cut back, 3 bases at V and 0 bases at J, with 12 bases in the middle. From germline, CDR1 is SGHRS and CDR2 YFSETQ. This CDR3 contains 16 residues. The CDR3 sequence is CASSSDPGANTGELFF. As DNA, the CDR3 is TGCGCCAGCAGCTCCGACCCCGGAGCGAACACCGGGGAGCTGTTTTTT.

The gene calls are TRBV28 and TRBJ1-6; 7 bases are a match to TRBD1. CDR3 length equals 14 residues. After removal of 7 bases from V and 10 bases from J, the junction contained 10 bases not matched to a gene. Looked up from germline, CDR1 is MDHEN and CDR2 is SYDVKM. The CDR3 nucleotides are TGTGCCAGCATTCAAGGGGGCGCAGGGTCACCCCTCCACTTT. Its translation: CASIQGGAGSPLHF.

This chain joins TRBV10-1 and TRBJ2-1; TRBD2 matches 8 bases. J was trimmed by 4 bases and V by 0 bases; bases with no gene match: 5. The CDR3 has 16 residues. CDR1 is WNHNN and CDR2 is SYGVQD in the germline V gene (reference sequence). CDR3 loop: CASSESAAGGYNEQFF. CDR3 DNA: TGCGCCAGCAGTGAGTCGGCGGCGGGGGGATACAATGAGCAGTTCTTC.

The chain carries TRBV7-9 and TRBJ1-5; 12 bases fit TRBD1. Per germline, CDR1 SEHNR and CDR2 FQNEAQ (reference sequence). The V segment lost 3 bases and the J segment 4 bases; nucleotides outside the gene matches: 10. The length of the CDR3 is 18 residues. In DNA form, the CDR3 reads TGTGCCAGCAGCTTCCAAGCCGGGACAGGGGGCCGGAATCAGCCCCAGCATTTT. Its protein is CASSFQAGTGGRNQPQHF. The entire variable domain, with the rest obtained from reference TRBV7-9 and TRBJ1-5, is as follows: DTGVSQNPRHKITKRGQNVTFRCDPISEHNRLYWYRQTLGQGPEFLTYFQNEAQLEKSRLLSDRFSAERPKGSFSTLEIQRTEQGDSAMYLCASSFQAGTGGRNQPQHFGDGTRLSIL.

The gene calls are TRBV3-1 (or the pseudogene TRBV3-2) and TRBJ2-1; 13 bases line up with TRBD2. With 1 base clipped from V and 8 bases from J, the junction kept 11 bases outside the gene matches. The CDR3 runs to 18 residues. Germline lookup yields CDR1 LGHDT and CDR2 YNNKEL (reference sequence). CDR3 coding DNA: TGTGCCAGCAGCCAAGGTTCCCAGACTAGCGGGAGGATGTATGAGCAGTTCTTC. It encodes CASSQGSQTSGRMYEQFF.

The genes are TRBV9 and TRBJ2-2, with 7 bases aligning to TRBD2. Germline CDR1 is SGDLS and CDR2 is YYNGEE. The V gene end was trimmed by 3 bases and the J gene end by 1 base; junction bases not matched to a gene: 6. This CDR3 spans 16 amino acids. The CDR3 DNA follows: TGTGCCAGCAGCGCCCCCCGGGGGGAGAACACCGGGGAGCTGTTTTTT. Protein: CASSAPRGENTGELFF.

The rearrangement uses TRBV27 and TRBJ2-1; no definite D call. The CDR3 totals 14 residues. Germline V gives CDR1 MNHEY, CDR2 SMNVEV (reference sequence). V was clipped by 5 bases and J by 10 bases, with 18 bases between them. CDR3 sequence: CASSPPGYNGEQFF. CDR3 nucleotides: TGTGCCAGCAGTCCCCCAGGTTACAATGGGGAGCAGTTCTTC.

The table lists this clone with a count of one. V usage is TRBV20-1 and J usage is TRBJ1-1; D gene unclear. V was trimmed by 3 bases and J by 0 bases, leaving 5 bases between them. Germline values: CDR1 DFQATT, CDR2 SNEGSKA (reference sequence). The CDR3 has 12 residues. The CDR3 region has the DNA TGCAGTGCTAGTTCGGTGAACACTGAAGCTTTCTTT. Its translation is CSASSVNTEAFF.

This chain connects TRBV7-8 to TRBJ1-2, with D perhaps matching TRBD1 (6 bases). Per germline, CDR1 SGHVS and CDR2 FQNEAQ. The length of the CDR3 is 15 residues. Trimming left V 4 bases short and J 6 bases short, with 18 bases between. CDR3: CASSYATGVGNGYTF. CDR3 bases: TGTGCCAGCAGCTACGCGACAGGCGTGGGGAATGGCTACACCTTC.

This rearrangement joins TRBV7-3 to TRBJ2-1; 10 bases are a match to TRBD2. CDR1 and CDR2 (germline): SGHTA, FQGTGA. With 2 bases clipped from V and 6 bases from J, the junction kept 4 bases outside the gene matches. This CDR3 has 15 residues. The CDR3 bases are TGTGCCAGCAGCTTATCAACTAGCGGGGCCAATGAGCAGTTCTTC. The encoded protein is CASSLSTSGANEQFF.

The chain is built from TRBV18 and TRBJ2-6; 10 positions match TRBD1. Germline assignment: CDR1 KGHSH and CDR2 LQKENI. The CDR3 has 18 amino acids. J was trimmed by 0 bases and V by 5 bases; bases with no gene match: 7. This CDR3 is CASSSRTGGISGANVLTF. CDR3 in DNA: TGTGCCAGCTCATCAAGGACAGGGGGAATCTCTGGGGCCAACGTCCTGACTTTC.

The CDR3 DNA reads TGTGCTAGCGGCTGGGAGGATGAGCAGTTCTTC. Amino acid sequence: CASGWEDEQFF. The chain links TRBV12-5 to TRBJ2-1, with D perhaps matching TRBD2 (6 bases). The germline V gene has CDR1 LGHNT and CDR2 FRNRAP. The V end was cut by 9 bases, the J end by 8 bases, with 11 bases between. The CDR3 runs 11 residues.

CDR3 nucleotides: TGTGCCAGCAGTAAGACCTGGACAGGGGAACAGCCCCAGCATTTT. It yields the protein CASSKTWTGEQPQHF. The chain joins TRBV6-5 to TRBJ1-5, with 9 bases aligning to TRBD1. CDR3 length equals 15 residues. Germline V gene sequence: CDR1 MNHEY, CDR2 SVGAGI. With 5 bases clipped from V and 7 bases from J, the junction kept 9 bases outside the gene matches.

The chain joins TRBV5-1 to TRBJ2-7; D is possibly TRBD2 (5 bases). The CDR3 runs 13 residues. Trimming cost V 6 bases and J 6 bases, with 16 bases left between them. The germline CDR1 and CDR2 sequences are SGHRS and YFSETQ. CDR3 region: CASKSGNLGEQYF. As DNA, the CDR3 is TGCGCCAGCAAGTCGGGAAATCTCGGCGAGCAGTACTTC.

The chain combines TRBV11-2 with TRBJ2-1; 11 bases agree with TRBD2. The germline CDR1 and CDR2 sequences are SGHAT and FQNNGV. The J segment lost 4 bases and the V segment lost 5 bases, leaving 10 bases of the junction unmatched. The CDR3 sequence is 17 residues long. The DNA for the CDR3 is TGTGCCAGCAGCCACCAACTAGCGGGAGCCCAATACAATGAGCAGTTCTTC. This encodes CASSHQLAGAQYNEQFF.